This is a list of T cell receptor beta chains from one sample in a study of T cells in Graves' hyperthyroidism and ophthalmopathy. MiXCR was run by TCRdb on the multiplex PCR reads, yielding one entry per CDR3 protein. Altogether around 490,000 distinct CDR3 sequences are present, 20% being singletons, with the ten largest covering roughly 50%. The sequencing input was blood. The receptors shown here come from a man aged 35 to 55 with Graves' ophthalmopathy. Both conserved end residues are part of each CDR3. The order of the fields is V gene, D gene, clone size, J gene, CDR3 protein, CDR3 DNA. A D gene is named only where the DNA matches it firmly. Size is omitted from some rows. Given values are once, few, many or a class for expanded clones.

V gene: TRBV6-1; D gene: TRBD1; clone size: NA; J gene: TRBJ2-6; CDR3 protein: CASSTGAISGANVLTF; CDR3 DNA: TGTGCCAGCAGCACAGGGGCCATCTCTGGGGCCAACGTCCTGACTTTC
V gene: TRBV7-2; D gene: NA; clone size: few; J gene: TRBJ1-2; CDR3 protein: CASSLEGTALYGYTF; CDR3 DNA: TGTGCCAGCAGCTTAGAGGGCACGGCGCTATATGGTTACACCTTC
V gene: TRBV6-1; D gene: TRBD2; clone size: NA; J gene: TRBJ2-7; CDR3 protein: CASIKLAGGYEQYF; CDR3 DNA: TGTGCCAGCATAAAACTAGCGGGAGGATACGAGCAGTACTTC
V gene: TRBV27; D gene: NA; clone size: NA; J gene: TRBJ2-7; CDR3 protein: CASSLGQGLVEQYF; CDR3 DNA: TGTGCCAGCAGTTTGGGGCAGGGTCTCGTCGAGCAGTACTTC
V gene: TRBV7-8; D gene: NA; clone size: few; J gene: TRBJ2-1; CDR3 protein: CASSPHDNEQFF; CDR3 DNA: TGTGCCAGCAGCCCCCATGACAATGAGCAGTTCTTC
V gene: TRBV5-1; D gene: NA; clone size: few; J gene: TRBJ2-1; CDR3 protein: CASSFIWGGQDNEQFF; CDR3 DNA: TGCGCCAGCAGCTTTATTTGGGGGGGCCAGGACAATGAGCAGTTCTTC
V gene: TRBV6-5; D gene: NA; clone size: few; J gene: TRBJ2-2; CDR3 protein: CASSYGRDGELFF; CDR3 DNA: TGTGCCAGCAGTTACGGCAGGGACGGGGAGCTGTTTTTT
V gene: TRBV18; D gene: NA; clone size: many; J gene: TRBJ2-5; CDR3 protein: CASSPPSGAQETQYF; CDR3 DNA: TGTGCCAGCTCACCACCGTCCGGGGCCCAAGAGACCCAGTACTTC
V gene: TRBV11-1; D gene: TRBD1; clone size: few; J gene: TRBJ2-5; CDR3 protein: CASSSYLPGQGKQETQYF; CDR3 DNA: TGTGCCAGCAGCTCATACCTCCCGGGACAGGGAAAACAAGAGACCCAGTACTTC
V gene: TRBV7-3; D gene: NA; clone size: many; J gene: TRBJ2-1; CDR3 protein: CASSPGLNEQFF; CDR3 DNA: TGTGCCAGCAGTCCCGGGCTGAATGAGCAGTTCTTC